This T cell receptor (beta chain) was captured in a study of brain T cells in children with intractable seizures. With 7 bases clipped from V and 7 bases from J, the junction kept 6 bases outside the gene matches. The CDR3 runs to 13 residues. CDR1 is MDHEN, CDR2 SYDVKM, per germline. Only in-frame clones appear in the TCRdb table, and some are missing; sequencing was by immunoSEQ multiplex PCR. The data show about 340,000 clones, with 93% seen just once and 5.5% to 6% held by the top ten. Documented time point: blood from clinic visit 5 months post-surgery; TSC patient then seizure free. Before surgery, patients took at least one anti-epileptic drug.

The chain uses TRBV28 and TRBJ1-5, with TRBD1 matching 8 bases. The sequence was collected from a boy less than two years old with tuberous sclerosis and intractable seizures. The material sequenced was peripheral blood, taken approximately 5 months after surgery. The CDR3 coding sequence is TGTGCCAGCAAGGACAGGGTGGCCCAGCCCCAGCATTTT. Amino acid sequence: CASKDRVAQPQHF.